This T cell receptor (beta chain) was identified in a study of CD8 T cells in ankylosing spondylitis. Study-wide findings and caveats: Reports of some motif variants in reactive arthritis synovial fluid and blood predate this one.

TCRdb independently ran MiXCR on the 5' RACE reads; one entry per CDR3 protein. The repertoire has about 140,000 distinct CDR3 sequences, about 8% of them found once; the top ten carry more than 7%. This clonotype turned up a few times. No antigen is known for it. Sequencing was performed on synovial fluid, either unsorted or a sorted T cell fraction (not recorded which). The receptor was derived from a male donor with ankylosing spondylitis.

In nucleotides, the CDR3 is TGTGCCAGCAGTTACATGCAGGGGCGGGGACGGCGCTTGAACACTGAAGCTTTCTTT. This sequence encodes CASSYMQGRGRRLNTEAFF. This chain joins TRBV6-2 or TRBV6-3 and TRBJ1-1; TRBD1 is a possible D gene (6 bases). The CDR3 is made up of 19 amino acids. The V gene lost 2 bases and the J gene lost 0 bases, with 22 bases spanning the gap. Looked up from germline, CDR1 is MNHEY and CDR2 is SVGEGT.